These 2 T cell receptor beta chains came from one sample sequenced in a study of tumor-infiltrating lymphocytes in primary liver carcinoma. Joint extraction of RNA and DNA used about 17-30 mg of bulk tissue that was unsorted. Researchers generated TCR beta cDNA from about 0.5 ug of total RNA, relying on a constant-region primer. It was through three nested multiplex PCR rounds of slightly modified ARM-PCR that TCR beta libraries arose. Two initial PCR rounds of about 10 cycles each paired TRBV1-TRBV30 forward primers with a C-beta reverse primer. TCRdb re-analysed the multiplex PCR reads in MiXCR, keeping a single row per CDR3 protein. The repertoire holds tens of thousands of distinct CDR3 sequences, with around 70% as singletons. Sequencing used liver tumor tissue from sampling region 1. Subset here: tumor region T1, superior pole. These receptors came from a man aged 40-49 years with primary liver carcinoma and hepatitis B virus infection.

This rearrangement joins TRBV6-1 to TRBJ2-7, with TRBD2 matching over 7 bases. The V and J ends lost 10 bases and 6 bases, in that order; junction bases with no gene match: 15. The CDR3 has 14 residues. Germline V CDR1 and CDR2: MNHNS, SASEGT. The DNA of the CDR3 is TGTGCCACCCTACCCGGACTAGTGGACGCCGAGCAGTACTTC. This encodes CATLPGLVDAEQYF.

On this clonotype: One junction end disagrees with the germline gene, perhaps due to a read error. The chain couples TRBV11-2 to TRBJ1-1; TRBD1 matches 9 bases. This CDR3 has 16 residues. Germline CDR1 and CDR2: SGHAT and FQNNGV. The CDR3 loop reads CVSSHTILGQGTEAFF. The DNA of the CDR3 is TGTGTCAGCAGTCATACGATTCTGGGACAGGGCACTGAAGCTTTCTTT.